This T cell receptor beta chain was sequenced during a study of T cells in Graves' hyperthyroidism and ophthalmopathy. Findings and caveats of the study: Among thyroid clonotypes expanded above 0.001, most also appeared in blood.

Diagnosis relied on clinical symptoms, serum thyroxine and TRAb, thyroid ultrasound and orbital computed tomography. This clonotype was seen at least ten times. Its antigen is undetermined. RNA transcripts served as the template for amplifying TCR beta CDR3 regions. During a first-round RT-PCR of the TCR CDR3, the HTBI primer set was used. Via MiXCR, TCRdb re-called the multiplex PCR reads, giving one row per CDR3 protein. This sample has 300,000 to 400,000 distinct CDR3 sequences, with roughly 15% found just once. Between the trimmed V and J ends, which lost 2 bases and 1 base, there was a span of 12 bases. CDR1 is SGHDT, CDR2 YYEEEE, per germline. The CDR3 runs to 15 residues.

The sequence was obtained from a woman aged 25 to 39 with Graves' ophthalmopathy. The V gene is TRBV5-6, the J gene TRBJ1-1, with a tentative D call TRBD1 (6 bases). Sequencing input: blood. The CDR3 sequence: CASSFTGPRNTEAFF. The CDR3 nucleotides are TGTGCCAGCAGCTTTACAGGGCCGCGGAACACTGAAGCTTTCTTT.